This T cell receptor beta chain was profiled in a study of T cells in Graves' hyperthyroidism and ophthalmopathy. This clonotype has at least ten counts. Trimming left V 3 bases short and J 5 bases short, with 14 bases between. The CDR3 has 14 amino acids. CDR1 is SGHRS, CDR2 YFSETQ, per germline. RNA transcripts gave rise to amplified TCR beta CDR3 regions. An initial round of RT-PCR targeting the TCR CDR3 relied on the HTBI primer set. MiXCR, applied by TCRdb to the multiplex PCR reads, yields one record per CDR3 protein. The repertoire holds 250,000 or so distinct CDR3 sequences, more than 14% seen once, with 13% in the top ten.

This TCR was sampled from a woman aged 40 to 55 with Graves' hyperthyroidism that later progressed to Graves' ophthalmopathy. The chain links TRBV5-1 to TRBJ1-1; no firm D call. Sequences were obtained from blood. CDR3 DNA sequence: TGCGCCAGCAGCTCGGGCCAAGCGGGTACTGAAGCTTTCTTT. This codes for CASSSGQAGTEAFF.